The 5 T cell receptor beta chains listed next were all sequenced from one sample in a study of CXCR3-negative and CXCR3-positive naive CD8 T cells. Notes on the study in general: When CXCR3-positive naive cells were set against CXCR3-negative naive cells, the former had more hydrophobic TRB CDR3s.

UMI-labeled 5' RACE TRB cDNA libraries were prepared from the cells. TCRdb reprocessed the 5' RACE reads, keeping one entry per CDR3 protein, no DNA. The specimen's table records about 50,000 distinct CDR3 sequences. Antigens of these TCRs are unknown. Sequenced sample: naive CXCR3+ CD8+ T cells from blood. Subset reported: CD45RO-CCR7+CD27+CD95- naive CD8+ T cells expressing CXCR3 (TNR3+). These receptors were collected from a human donor in good health. Some clones in this sample may be carry-over from other donors' samples.

V usage is TRBV7-9 and J usage is TRBJ2-5; there is no DNA to check the TCRdb D call of TRBD2. There are 15 residues in the CDR3. Germline V gene lookup returns CDR1 SEHNR and CDR2 FQNEAQ (reference sequence). CDR3 region: CASSPGEGMMETQYF.

The rearrangement links TRBV27 to TRBJ2-7; without DNA, the TCRdb call of TRBD1 cannot be checked. The CDR3 length is 14 residues. Germline V gene sequence: CDR1 MNHEY, CDR2 SMNVEV (reference sequence). This CDR3 is CASSFGTGGYEQYF.

V usage is TRBV7-6 and J usage is TRBJ2-7; TCRdb calls TRBD1, which cannot be checked without DNA. Germline CDR1 is SGHVS and CDR2 is FNYEAQ. This CDR3 spans 14 amino acids. The CDR3 sequence: CASSPTQDRGEQYF. The whole variable domain, filled in from reference TRBV7-6 and TRBJ2-7, reads GAGVSQSPRYKVTKRGQDVALRCDPISGHVSLYWYRQALGQGPEFLTYFNYEAQQDKSGLPNDRFSAERPEGSISTLTIQRTEQRDSAMYRCASSPTQDRGEQYFGPGTRLTVT.

V and J are TRBV7-9 and TRBJ2-1; TCRdb proposes TRBD2, but this gene call is untestable without DNA. The CDR3 has 18 residues. Germline V gene sequence: CDR1 SEHNR, CDR2 FQNEAQ (reference sequence). This CDR3 is CASSLVEGVSGIHNEQFF.

The chain uses TRBV24-1 and TRBJ2-1; without DNA, the TCRdb call of TRBD2 cannot be checked. The CDR3 spans 19 residues. Germline V gene sequence: CDR1 KGHDR, CDR2 SFDVKD. The CDR3 protein is CATSDRASGGAFSYNEQFF.